A selection of T cell receptor beta chains follows, all from one sample in a study of T cell changes during pregnancy in multiple sclerosis. TCRdb's table, derived via immunoSEQ multiplex PCR, lists solely in-frame clones and lacks some. The sample lists about 73,000 clones; about nine tenths were seen once. The input for sequencing was peripheral blood, taken after pregnancy. The receptors derive from a female donor in good health, enrolled as a control in a pregnancy study. Each CDR3 is given with its conserved first and last residue. Each record gives: J gene, V gene, D gene, clone size, CDR3 DNA, CDR3 protein. A D gene is named only where the DNA matches it firmly. Rows give clone size only sometimes, using once, few, many, or a class for an expanded clone.

TRBJ2-7 TRBV7-8 - - TGTGCCAGCAGCGGCCCCCTTGAGGCCTACGAGCAGTACTTC CASSGPLEAYEQYF
TRBJ2-1 TRBV27 TRBD2 - TGTGCCAGCAGTCTGACTAGCGGGCTCTACAATGAGCAGTTCTTC CASSLTSGLYNEQFF
TRBJ2-1 TRBV7-2 - - TGTGCCAGCAGCTTAGGACTCGGGAGCTGGCAGTTCTTC CASSLGLGSWQFF
TRBJ2-3 TRBV5-1 TRBD2 - TGCGCCAGCAGCTTGGGAGGACTAGCGGGGACAGATACGCAGTATTTT CASSLGGLAGTDTQYF
TRBJ2-1 TRBV5-1 TRBD2 - TGCGCCAGCAGCTTGGGCGAGCGGGGGGCAAACAATGAGCAGTTCTTC CASSLGERGANNEQFF
TRBJ2-7 TRBV15 TRBD2 once TGTGCCACCAGCAGAGATAAATGGGGGGGATCTAACTACGAGCAGTACTTC CATSRDKWGGSNYEQYF
TRBJ1-1 TRBV18 - - TGTGCCAGCTCACCACGGTCCAGGCTGAACACTGAAGCTTTCTTT CASSPRSRLNTEAFF
TRBJ1-4 TRBV9 TRBD1 - TGTGCCAGCAGCGCCGGGACAGCGCTTAATGAAAAACTGTTTTTT CASSAGTALNEKLFF
TRBJ1-5 TRBV18 TRBD1 - TGTGCCAGCCAACCAGGGGGAAATCAGCCCCAGCATTTT CASQPGGNQPQHF
TRBJ2-2 TRBV4-3 TRBD2 once TGCGCCAGCAGCCAAGATAATCTAGCGGGGCTCACCGGGGAGCTGTTTTTT CASSQDNLAGLTGELFF
TRBJ1-2 TRBV5-4 TRBD1 - TGTGCCAGCAGCTTCGGAGGGGGCGACTATGGCTACACCTTC CASSFGGGDYGYTF
TRBJ1-5 TRBV9 TRBD1 few TGTGCCAGCAGCGTAGGACAGGGGAATCAGCCCCAGCATTTT CASSVGQGNQPQHF
TRBJ2-7 TRBV20-1 - - TGCAGTGCTAGATCAGGGGCCGAGCAGTACTTC CSARSGAEQYF
TRBJ1-6 TRBV5-1 - - TGCGCCAGCAGCTTGGGACAGGAACGCTCACCCCTCCACTTT CASSLGQERSPLHF
TRBJ2-7 TRBV6-5 - once TGTGCCAGCAGTTACTCGGCAGGGCTCGAGCAGTACTTC CASSYSAGLEQYF
TRBJ1-1 TRBV6-5 TRBD1 - TGTGCCAGCAGAGCAGGGACAGCTGAAGCTTTCTTT CASRAGTAEAFF
TRBJ1-2 TRBV11-2 - - TGTGCCAGCAGCTTATTGGGGGGTTCCTATGGCTACACCTTC CASSLLGGSYGYTF
TRBJ1-3 TRBV6-4 TRBD1 few TGTGCCAGCAGTGACTCGACAGGGTCTGGAAACACCATATATTTT CASSDSTGSGNTIYF
TRBJ2-7 TRBV5-5 - - TGTGCCAGCAGCTGGGAGGCCTACAAGATCTACGAGCAGTACTTC CASSWEAYKIYEQYF
TRBJ2-5 TRBV7-8 TRBD1 - TGTGCCAGCAGCCCGACAGGGGGCAGAGAAGAGACCCAGTACTTC CASSPTGGREETQYF
TRBJ2-1 TRBV18 - once TGTGCCAGCTCCGTAAAACAGGGATCCTACAATGAGCAGTTCTTC CASSVKQGSYNEQFF
TRBJ1-2 TRBV18 - - TGTGCCAGCTCACCGGACACCGGCTACACCTTC CASSPDTGYTF
TRBJ1-5 TRBV6-5 - - TGTGCCAGCTTCGGACAGTATAGCAATCAGCCCCAGCATTTT CASFGQYSNQPQHF
TRBJ1-1 TRBV4-3 - - TGCGCCAGCAGCCAAGATACCGCCAGGAACACTGAAGCTTTCTTT CASSQDTARNTEAFF
TRBJ1-2 TRBV10-1 TRBD1 - TGCGCCAGCAGTGAGCCTTTAGTTACAGGGGAGCAAGTCTATGGCTACACCTTC CASSEPLVTGEQVYGYTF
TRBJ2-7 TRBV27 - few TGTGCCAGCAGTTTTGCCGGACAGACCTACGAGCAGTACTTC CASSFAGQTYEQYF
TRBJ1-4 TRBV10-3 - - TGTGCCATCAGTGAGTCCACAGGGAGTCCTAATGAAAAACTGTTTTTT CAISESTGSPNEKLFF
TRBJ2-3 TRBV14 - - TGTGCCAGCAGCCAGGGCCTGCAACGGTCAGATACGCAGTATTTT CASSQGLQRSDTQYF
TRBJ1-4 TRBV5-8 TRBD1 - TGTGCCAGCTTGGGGACAGGCCGATTGGATGAAAAACTGTTTTTT CASLGTGRLDEKLFF
TRBJ2-2 TRBV5-1 TRBD2 once TGCGCCAGCCTAGCGGACTTGAACACCGGGGAGCTGTTTTTT CASLADLNTGELFF
TRBJ1-5 TRBV6-1 TRBD1 - TGTGCCAGCAGTGAAGACGGGACAGGTTACCAGCCCCAGCATTTT CASSEDGTGYQPQHF
TRBJ2-5 TRBV27 TRBD2 - TGTGCCAGCAGTTTTAGCGGGGGGCGGCAAGAGACCCAGTACTTC CASSFSGGRQETQYF
TRBJ2-2 TRBV30 - - TGTGCCTGGAGTGATTTGGGCGGGATAGTGAAAGCCGGGGAGCTGTTTTTT CAWSDLGGIVKAGELFF
TRBJ2-2 TRBV6-5 - - TGTGCCAGCAGTTCAGGGATCGCCGGGGAGCTGTTTTTT CASSSGIAGELFF
TRBJ2-5 TRBV7-2 TRBD1 - TGTGCCAGCAGCTTAGTAGGGACAGGGGCTGAGACCCAGTACTTC CASSLVGTGAETQYF
TRBJ2-1 TRBV30 TRBD2 - TGTGCCTGGAGTACTAGCGCCCACAATGAGCAGTTCTTC CAWSTSAHNEQFF
TRBJ1-1 TRBV6-6 TRBD1 few TGTGCCAGCAGAGAACACAGGGGTGGGAACACTGAAGCTTTCTTT CASREHRGGNTEAFF
TRBJ2-2 TRBV10-2 - - TGCGCCAGCAGTCCAGCGGGCACGAACACCGGGGAGCTGTTTTTT CASSPAGTNTGELFF
TRBJ2-3 TRBV5-1 - - TGCGCCAGCAGCTTGATCACGGGGGGCGGCACAGATACGCAGTATTTT CASSLITGGGTDTQYF
TRBJ1-1 TRBV2 - once TGTGCCACTAAAGGGGCAGGGGACACTGAAGCTTTCTTT CATKGAGDTEAFF